The 27 T cell receptor beta chains reported below all come from one sample, sequenced in a study of T-cell memory formation after mild COVID-19. TCRdb used MiXCR to reprocess the 5' RACE reads, holding one entry per CDR3 protein. Here the sample spans more than 300,000 distinct CDR3 sequences, roughly an eighth being singletons. Input material: PBMCs or a T cell subset sorted from them (not recorded which). The receptors stem from a man younger than 35 who had mild COVID-19 (a few samples of this study predate the infection). Cell type and time point are not known.

This clonotype was seen repeatedly, ten times or more. V is TRBV12-3 or TRBV12-4 and J is TRBJ2-7; D remains unclear. This CDR3 spans 13 amino acids. V lost 5 bases and J lost 6, with 14 bases in between. This CDR3 is CASSPRRTGEQYF. The CDR3 DNA reads as TGTGCCAGCAGTCCCCGACGGACCGGCGAGCAGTACTTC.

The chain links TRBV6-2 or TRBV6-3 to TRBJ2-3, with D perhaps given as TRBD1 or TRBD2 (5 bases each). Germline V gives CDR1 MNHEY, CDR2 SVGEGT. The ends were cut back, 2 bases at V and 5 bases at J, with 17 bases in the middle. The CDR3 has 16 residues. The CDR3 bases are TGTGCCAGCAGTTACAGTTTGGGGGTGTCGGGAGATACGCAGTATTTT. This sequence encodes CASSYSLGVSGDTQYF.

The chain carries TRBV7-2 and TRBJ1-5; 8 positions match TRBD1. V shed 4 bases and J 2 bases; nucleotides not matched to a gene: 19. This CDR3 spans 20 amino acids. CDR1 is SGHTA, CDR2 FQGNSA, per germline. For the CDR3, the DNA is TGTGCCAGCAGCTCAACCGCGGGCCCCGACAGGGGAATCGGCAATCAGCCCCAGCATTTT. Translation gives CASSSTAGPDRGIGNQPQHF.

The chain uses TRBV28 and TRBJ2-3; 11 bases are shared with TRBD2. Germline V gene data show CDR1 as MDHEN and CDR2 as SYDVKM. V was clipped by 5 bases and J by 1 base; unmatched bases: 11. CDR3 length: 18 residues. CDR3 sequence reads: CASSRASGGLWGTDTQYF. The CDR3 DNA reads TGTGCCAGCAGTCGGGCTAGCGGGGGGCTCTGGGGCACAGATACGCAGTATTTT.

The rearrangement joins TRBV3-1 to TRBJ2-3; 9 nucleotides line up with TRBD2. Germline CDR1 LGHDT, CDR2 YNNKEL (reference sequence). V shed 0 bases and J 4 bases; nucleotides not matched to a gene: 8. The CDR3 consists of 17 residues. CDR3 in amino acids: CASSQDPPGLAPDTQYF. The CDR3 DNA reads as TGTGCCAGCAGCCAAGATCCCCCTGGACTAGCGCCAGATACGCAGTATTTT.

The chain recombines TRBV18 with TRBJ2-1, with 10 bases that match TRBD2. The junction had 3 bases not matched to a gene; V was cut back by 0 bases and J by 4 bases. CDR1 is KGHSH, CDR2 LQKENI, per germline. The CDR3 extends over 16 amino acids. The CDR3 region has the DNA TGTGCCAGCTCACCACCTGTAGCGGGGGGTTACAATGAGCAGTTCTTC. This sequence encodes CASSPPVAGGYNEQFF.

This clonotype was seen repeatedly, ten times or more. The chain employs TRBV29-1 and TRBJ2-1; D may be TRBD1 (6 bases). V lost 5 bases and J 11 bases, leaving 13 bases between the germline ends. The CDR3 loop spans 11 amino acids. From germline, CDR1 is SQVTM and CDR2 ANQGSEA. The CDR3 region is CSVTGQPQQFF. The DNA of the CDR3 is TGCAGCGTTACTGGACAGCCTCAGCAGTTCTTC.

The chain recombines TRBV12-3 or TRBV12-4 with TRBJ2-5, with a possible D match to TRBD1 (6 bases). Deletions cut 2 bases from V and 0 bases from J, with 16 bases between. The CDR3 runs 17 residues. The chain's CDR3 is CASSLFLGALYQETQYF. DNA for the CDR3: TGTGCCAGCAGTTTATTCCTGGGGGCCCTGTACCAAGAGACCCAGTACTTC.

This clonotype was recorded many times. V gene TRBV5-1 combines with J gene TRBJ2-2; no reliable D call. V lost 6 bases and J 4 bases, leaving 10 bases between the germline ends. Germline V gene sequence: CDR1 SGHRS, CDR2 YFSETQ. CDR3 size: 13 residues. CDR3 nucleotides: TGCGCCAGCATCAACACGGGCACCGGGGAGCTGTTTTTT. It yields the protein CASINTGTGELFF.

This chain uses TRBV12-3 or TRBV12-4 with TRBJ1-2, with a possible D match to TRBD1 (5 bases). The CDR3 runs to 14 residues. Trimming stripped 1 base from V and 3 bases from J, with 9 bases between. The chain's CDR3 is CASSLDGTDYGYTF. The CDR3 bases are TGTGCCAGCAGTTTAGACGGGACGGACTATGGCTACACCTTC.

This clonotype showed up just a few times. The rearrangement joins TRBV7-9 to TRBJ2-5; the D gene is possibly TRBD1 (5 bases). V shed 5 bases and J shed 8 bases, with 9 bases lying between them. CDR1 SEHNR and CDR2 FQNEAQ come from the germline V gene (reference sequence). CDR3 length: 11 amino acids. The CDR3 coding sequence is TGTGCCAGCAGCCCAGGGCGTACCCAGTACTTC. This encodes CASSPGRTQYF.

Only a few counts were recorded for this clonotype. The chain couples TRBV7-9 to TRBJ2-5; 7 positions agree with TRBD1. CDR1 is SEHNR and CDR2 is FQNEAQ in the germline V gene (reference sequence). Trimming cost V 11 bases and J 2 bases; bases outside gene matches: 8. The CDR3 totals 13 residues. The CDR3 region is CAGGPGGQETQYF. The CDR3 nucleotides are TGTGCCGGCGGGCCAGGGGGACAAGAGACCCAGTACTTC.

This clonotype has only a few counts. The chain joins TRBV11-2 to TRBJ1-5; possible D gene TRBD1, 6 bases. The V gene's germline CDR1 is SGHAT and CDR2 FQNNGV. This CDR3 is built from 14 residues. V was pared by 5 bases and J by 3 bases, with 11 bases between. The CDR3 DNA follows: TGTGCCAGCAGCCGAGGACAGTCCAATCAGCCCCAGCATTTT. As protein: CASSRGQSNQPQHF.

The chain links TRBV10-2 to TRBJ1-1; the D is unclear. Germline-derived CDR1 and CDR2 are WSHSY and SAAADI. CDR3 length: 14 amino acids. The V and J ends lost 2 bases and 0 bases respectively, with 7 bases between them. The CDR3 DNA follows: TGCGCCAGCAGTGAGCCGCAAATGAACACTGAAGCTTTCTTT. Protein: CASSEPQMNTEAFF.

This clonotype has just a few counts. The chain carries TRBV18 and TRBJ1-1; D ambiguous. The germline V gene has CDR1 KGHSH and CDR2 LQKENI. Trimming removed 4 bases at V and 2 bases at J, with 5 bases between. The CDR3 runs to 12 residues. DNA of the CDR3: TGTGCCAGCTCACTTTTTAACACTGAAGCTTTCTTT. Translating gives CASSLFNTEAFF.

The CDR3 spells CASSLRLGLETQYF. The CDR3 nucleotides are TGTGCCAGCAGCCTCCGACTGGGATTGGAGACCCAGTACTTC. The chain uses TRBV7-2 and TRBJ2-5; D not resolved. V lost 5 bases and J 5 bases, leaving 15 bases between the germline ends. The CDR3 spans 14 residues. The germline CDR1 and CDR2 sequences are SGHTA and FQGNSA. The complete variable domain, with remaining parts taken from reference TRBV7-2 and TRBJ2-5, reads GAGVSQSPSNKVTEKGKDVELRCDPISGHTALYWYRQSLGQGLEFLIYFQGNSAPDKSGLPSDRFSAERTGGSVSTLTIQRTQQEDSAVYLCASSLRLGLETQYFGPGTRLLVL.

This clonotype occurred a few times. CDR3 region: CASIGPGMGEQFF. The CDR3 bases are TGTGCCAGTATCGGCCCAGGGATGGGCGAGCAGTTCTTC. The chain recombines TRBV19 with TRBJ2-1; D is perhaps TRBD1 (5 bases). V lost 7 bases to trimming and J lost 10 bases, with 17 bases between them. This CDR3 has 13 amino acids. CDR1 LNHDA and CDR2 SQIVND come from the germline V gene (reference sequence).

J is TRBJ2-2 and V is TRBV21-1. TRBV21-1 is assigned pseudogene status. This CDR3 has 13 amino acids. The CDR3, as DNA: TGTGCCAGCAGCAAGCGCATGACCGGGGAGCTGTTTTTT. Translated, it gives CASSKRMTGELFF.

V and J are TRBV5-6 and TRBJ2-7; D is undetermined. This CDR3 comprises 14 residues. Trimming cost V 0 bases and J 2 bases, with 9 bases left between them. CDR1 is SGHDT, CDR2 YYEEEE, per germline. The CDR3 DNA reads as TGTGCCAGCAGCTTGGGATGGAAAACCTACGAGCAGTACTTC. Translated: CASSLGWKTYEQYF. The variable domain in full, with the rest retrieved from reference TRBV5-6 and TRBJ2-7, is DAGVTQSPTHLIKTRGQQVTLRCSPKSGHDTVSWYQQALGQGPQFIFQYYEEEERQRGNFPDRFSGHQFPNYSSELNVNALLLGDSALYLCASSLGWKTYEQYFGPGTRLTVT.

The gene calls are TRBV6-1 and TRBJ1-6; 9 bases line up with TRBD1. Germline CDR1 is MNHNS and CDR2 is SASEGT. Germline trimming cut 4 bases from V and 9 bases from J; bases unmatched to any gene: 10. This CDR3 contains 16 residues. The CDR3 here is CASSGPGTGSTSPLHF. The CDR3 bases are TGTGCCAGCAGTGGACCCGGGACAGGGTCTACTTCACCCCTCCACTTT.

This clonotype was detected only a few times. The chain joins TRBV5-1 to TRBJ1-1; no clear D. Germline CDR1 is SGHRS and CDR2 is YFSETQ. The V end lost 1 base, the J end lost 4 bases, and 14 bases lay between the germline ends. This CDR3 has 15 residues. CDR3 residues: CASSLTGPRGTEAFF. DNA of the CDR3: TGCGCCAGCAGCTTGACGGGCCCACGAGGCACTGAAGCTTTCTTT.

This clonotype was recorded at least ten times. The chain links TRBV7-6 to TRBJ2-2, with a tentative D call TRBD1 (5 bases). The V gene lost 8 bases and the J gene lost 6 bases, with 13 bases spanning the gap. Germline values: CDR1 SGHVS, CDR2 FNYEAQ. The CDR3 is 13 amino acids. The CDR3 nucleotides read TGTGCCAGCCAGCAGGGATTTGCCGGGGAGCTGTTTTTT. Translated, it gives CASQQGFAGELFF.

V gene TRBV5-5 combines with J gene TRBJ1-3; TRBD1 might be the D (6 bases). The V end lost 2 bases, the J end lost 2 bases, and 11 bases lay between the germline ends. The CDR3 consists of 15 residues. Germline V CDR1 and CDR2: SGHKS, YYEKEE (reference sequence). The CDR3 DNA reads TGTGCCAGCAGCTTTAGGCAGGGGCCTGGAAACACCATATATTTT. Protein sequence: CASSFRQGPGNTIYF.

This clonotype showed up just a few times. CDR3 DNA: TGCAGTGCCAGGACAGGGGGCGTACGAGAGACCCAGTACTTC. Translating gives CSARTGGVRETQYF. The genes are TRBV20-1 and TRBJ2-5; 11 bases are a match to TRBD1. The CDR3 spans 14 residues. V dropped 6 bases and J dropped 4; count of bases not matched to a gene: 7. Germline CDR1 DFQATT, CDR2 SNEGSKA (reference sequence).

The table lists this clonotype with a few counts. This rearrangement joins TRBV18 to TRBJ2-3; no clear D gene. Germline CDR1 reads KGHSH; CDR2 reads LQKENI. V was trimmed by 5 bases and J by 0 bases, leaving 12 bases between them. The CDR3 sequence is 15 residues long. CDR3 sequence (DNA): TGTGCCAGCTCAAGCAGAGGACCTAGCACAGATACGCAGTATTTT. This translates into CASSSRGPSTDTQYF.

This clonotype showed up just a few times. The chain recombines TRBV6-1 with TRBJ1-2; D is possibly TRBD1 (5 bases). V shed 0 bases and J shed 8 bases, with 13 bases lying between them. Germline V gives CDR1 MNHNS, CDR2 SASEGT. CDR3 length equals 14 residues. CDR3 residues: CASSEARVGRGYTF. In DNA form, the CDR3 reads TGTGCCAGCAGTGAAGCGCGGGTGGGACGCGGCTACACCTTC.

There are a few counts of this clonotype. This chain uses TRBV21-1 with TRBJ2-7; the DNA was not used to check the table's D call, TRBD2. TRBV21-1 is an annotated pseudogene. The CDR3 consists of 11 residues. CDR3 region: CASSNHWASRV. The CDR3 bases are TGTGCCAGCAGCAACCATTGGGCCAGTAGGGTC.